The next 6 T cell receptor beta chains were all read from a single sample in a study of cytomegalovirus exposure and HLA in healthy donors. The study ran its PCR with 60 Vbeta and 13 Jbeta primers. TCRdb's table, derived via immunoSEQ multiplex PCR, lists solely in-frame clones and lacks some. This sample has about 150,000 clones, with approximately 81% found just once. What was sequenced was PBMCs. All receptors derive from a boy younger than 10 in good health and CMV-seronegative.

The J gene is TRBJ2-4, the V gene TRBV16; D ambiguous. The CDR3 is 14 residues long. With 0 bases removed from V and 15 bases from J, the gap between germline ends came to 18 bases. Germline V gene sequence: CDR1 KGHSY, CDR2 FQNENV. CDR3 residues: CASSQSRSAAGLYF. In DNA, the CDR3 is TGTGCCAGCAGCCAATCGAGGTCGGCCGCCGGCCTGTACTTC.

The CDR3 nucleotides read TGTGCCAGCTCCCGGTGGGCTGCGCCCAGCACAGATACGCAGTATTTT. It yields the protein CASSRWAAPSTDTQYF. This chain uses TRBV18 with TRBJ2-3; no firm D call. The germline gives CDR1 KGHSH, CDR2 LQKENI. The V end lost 6 bases, the J end lost 0 bases, and 16 bases lay between the germline ends. There are 16 residues in the CDR3.

In its sample, this clone was seen a few times. CDR3 loop: CASSLVAGRLGEQYF. As DNA, the CDR3 is TGTGCCAGCAGCTTGGTCGCAGGGCGGTTGGGCGAGCAGTACTTC. V usage is TRBV5-6 and J usage is TRBJ2-7; TRBD1 might be the D (5 bases). Trimming cost V 0 bases and J 6 bases, with 16 bases left between them. Germline lookup yields CDR1 SGHDT and CDR2 YYEEEE. CDR3 length equals 15 residues.

The rearrangement links TRBV5-4 to TRBJ2-5; the D gene is possibly TRBD2 (6 bases). Germline values: CDR1 SGHNT, CDR2 YYREEE (reference sequence). This CDR3 has 14 residues. V gave up 6 bases and J gave up 4 bases, with 16 bases separating them. The CDR3 sequence: CASIPSHGGETQYF. In DNA form, the CDR3 reads TGTGCCAGCATCCCCTCCCACGGGGGAGAGACCCAGTACTTC.

The V call is TRBV20-1, the J call TRBJ2-7, with D perhaps TRBD1 (5 bases). The CDR3 sequence is 11 residues long. From germline, CDR1 is DFQATT and CDR2 SNEGSKA (reference sequence). V lost 3 bases to trimming and J lost 7 bases, with 10 bases between them. This chain's CDR3 is CSARGSGEQYF. CDR3 nucleotide sequence: TGCAGTGCTAGGGGTTCAGGGGAGCAGTACTTC.

This clone was seen a few times. One end of the junction varies from germline; a read error may be responsible. This chain joins TRBV5-4 and TRBJ1-4; 9 bases match TRBD1. The CDR3 extends over 16 amino acids. Germline assignment: CDR1 SGHNT and CDR2 YYREEE (reference sequence). The CDR3 loop is CASSQVSGTGNEKLFF. In DNA form, the CDR3 reads TGCGCCAGCAGCCAAGTATCCGGGACAGGGAATGAAAAACTGTTTTTT.